This TCR beta chain is from a study of PD-L1 blockade in urothelial cancer. Generated by immunoSEQ multiplex PCR, the TCRdb table keeps only in-frame clones and is missing some. The sample carries fewer than 60,000 clones, 85% recorded once. Stated time point: pretreatment peripheral blood. Patients in the study were battling locally advanced or metastatic urothelial carcinoma. Germline lookup yields CDR1 LNHDA and CDR2 SQIVND (reference sequence). The CDR3 has 16 residues. Unmatched junction bases numbered 9, after V lost 4 bases and J lost 4 bases. The material was PBMCs, obtained around atezolizumab (anti-PD-L1) treatment. The TCR was taken from a man in his 70s with urothelial cancer. The rearrangement uses TRBV19 and TRBJ2-1, with TRBD2 matching 8 bases. The CDR3 region has the DNA TGTGCCAGTAGTAGGTGGGGGCTAGCGGGTTACAATGAGCAGTTCTTC. The encoded protein is CASSRWGLAGYNEQFF.